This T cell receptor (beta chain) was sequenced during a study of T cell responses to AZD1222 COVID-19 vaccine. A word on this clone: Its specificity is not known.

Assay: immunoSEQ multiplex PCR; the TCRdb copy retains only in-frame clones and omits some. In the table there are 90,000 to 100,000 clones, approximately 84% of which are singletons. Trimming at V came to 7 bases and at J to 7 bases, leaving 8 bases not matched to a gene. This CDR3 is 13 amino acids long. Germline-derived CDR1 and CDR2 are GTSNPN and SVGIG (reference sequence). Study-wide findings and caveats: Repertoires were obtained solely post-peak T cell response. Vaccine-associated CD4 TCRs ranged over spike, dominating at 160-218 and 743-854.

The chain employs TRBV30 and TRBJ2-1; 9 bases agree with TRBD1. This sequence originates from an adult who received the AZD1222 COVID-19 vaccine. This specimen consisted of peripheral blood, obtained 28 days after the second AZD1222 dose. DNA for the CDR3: TGTGCCTACGACAGGGGGTCTGTGAATGAGCAGTTCTTC. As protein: CAYDRGSVNEQFF.